This T cell receptor beta chain was observed in a study of Graves' ophthalmopathy and Graves' hyperthyroidism (dated by TCRdb to between 2017 and 2018). In terms of the full investigation: Peripheral blood was collected at initial diagnosis, before any treatment. In total, over 130 blood samples were TCR-sequenced: approximately 42 ophthalmopathy, approximately 75 hyperthyroidism and approximately 17 hyperthyroidism-to-ophthalmopathy patients. Following sampling, methimazole starting at 30 mg daily was administered to hyperthyroidism patients, and high-dose intravenous methylprednisolone was administered to ophthalmopathy patients. For independent validation, a separate cohort was made up of about 18 hyperthyroidism patients plus 17 patients who later progressed from hyperthyroidism to ophthalmopathy. To explore V-J signatures that distinguish ophthalmopathy from hyperthyroidism, a discovery set of about 99 patients was enrolled, made up of 43 with ophthalmopathy and around 57 with stable hyperthyroidism. The 90 to 100 discovery patients were randomly split 7:3 into training and test sets. In several hyperthyroidism patients, the T-cell repertoires found in thyroid tissue were compared with those found in blood. TCR beta repertoire signatures were used to distinguish Graves' ophthalmopathy from Graves' hyperthyroidism and to predict progression to ophthalmopathy.

Stable hyperthyroidism was defined as no progression to ophthalmopathy within 18 months of follow-up. Patients with hyperthyroidism were aged 18 to 65 years, had been newly diagnosed, and had a disease duration of less than 2 months. Patients with other autoimmune diseases, uncontrolled infections, pregnancy or lactation were excluded from the study. Clinical symptoms, serum thyroxine, TRAb, thyroid ultrasound and orbital computed tomography formed the basis of the diagnosis. Ficoll-Paque density gradient centrifugation was used to isolate PBMCs from about 10 ml of fresh peripheral blood. Total RNA was extracted with Trizol reagent and quality-checked on an Agilent 2100 Bioanalyzer. For repertoire sequencing, the TCR beta CDR3 regions were amplified from RNA transcripts. The first round of RT-PCR was done with HTBI primers and the Qiagen OneStep RT-PCR kit, and was followed by a second round of multiplex PCR, then size selection and purification. Sequencing of the libraries was carried out on an Illumina HiSeq2000 in paired-end mode with 100 bp reads. The authors' analysis ran thus. SOAPnuke was used for read processing, and reads with adapters, uncalled bases, a mean Phred below 15, or no exact constant-primer or identifier match were discarded. COPE v1.2.5 was used to merge the high-quality paired reads. Each unique nucleotide sequence was defined as a clonotype, and clonotypes were aligned to IMGT TRB V, D and J references with MiTCR v1.1. Only V-J combinations with frequency above 0.0001 were analysed, covering approximately 99% of repertoires. For each V-J combination, a TCR clonal expansion and chaos score was defined as F50 clonal expansion divided by the chaos observed in the TCRdist matrix. Welch's t-statistics and random forest were used to reduce the features to 10 to 15 V-J combinations, which were then used as input to a naive Bayes classifier. The similarity between thyroid and blood repertoires was quantified using the Morisita-Horn index. TCRdb ran its own pipeline on the public reads, namely fastp trimming at Q25 and MiXCR clone calling, and kept in-frame beta chains. Under each unique CDR3 protein, matching rows form one entry showing the most common genes and DNA. These V and J calls originate from TCRdb's pipeline instead of the authors' own analysis. For this sample there are hundreds of thousands of distinct CDR3 sequences; 20% to 25% appear just once. The ten largest clones represent around 6.9% of the sample.

This clonotype was counted ten times or more. What this receptor recognizes is not known. Qualities for individual bases were not recorded, and no much larger clone is one base off. Counted from cysteine to phenylalanine, this CDR3 has 17 amino acids. Only the CDR3 DNA is retained, 51 bases long and in frame from the first base. In the germline V gene, CDR1 corresponds to MRHNA and CDR2 to SNTAGT. Ends trimmed: V by 11 bases, J by 5 bases; bases unmatched to a gene: 20. Overall study outcomes, separate from this receptor: Ophthalmopathy was separated from stable hyperthyroidism by the 13-signature model with roughly 87% sensitivity and around 81% specificity in cross-validation and with 80%/75% in the test set. In validation, the model predicted ophthalmopathy progression with about 70% sensitivity and roughly 72% specificity; some twelve predicted patients were CT-confirmed with GO in a median of about 6.2 months. Sample size was not predetermined statistically, and investigators were not blinded to group allocation. Most expanded thyroid clonotypes with frequency above 0.001 were also detected in blood, suggesting blood repertoires may reflect the thyroid immune response.

The origin of this receptor is a woman aged 18-29 years with stable Graves' hyperthyroidism. Some clones in this sample may be carry-over from other donors' samples. Donor details come from another sample of the same person, matched by shared clones. The rearrangement combines TRBV6-4 with TRBJ1-2; 10 bases in the junction line up with TRBD1. The specimen was peripheral blood. CDR3 loop: CAGPMGTGDRSLYGYTF. The DNA is TGTGCCGGGCCTATGGGGACAGGGGATCGGTCGTTGTATGGCTACACCTTC.